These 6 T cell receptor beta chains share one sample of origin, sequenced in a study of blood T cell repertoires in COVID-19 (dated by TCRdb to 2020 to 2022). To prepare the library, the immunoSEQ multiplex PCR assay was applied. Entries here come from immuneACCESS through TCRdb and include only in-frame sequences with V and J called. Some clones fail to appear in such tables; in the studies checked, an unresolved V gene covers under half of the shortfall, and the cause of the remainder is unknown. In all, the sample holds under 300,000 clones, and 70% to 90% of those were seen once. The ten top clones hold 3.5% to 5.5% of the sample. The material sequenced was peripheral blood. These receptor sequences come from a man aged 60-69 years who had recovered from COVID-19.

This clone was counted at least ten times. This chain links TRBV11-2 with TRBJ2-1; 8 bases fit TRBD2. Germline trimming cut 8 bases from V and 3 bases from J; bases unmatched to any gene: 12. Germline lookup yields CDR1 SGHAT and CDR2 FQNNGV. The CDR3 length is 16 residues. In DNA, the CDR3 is TGTGCCAGCCTACGTTTGAGCGGGGGTCGCTACAATGAGCAGTTCTTC. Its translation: CASLRLSGGRYNEQFF.

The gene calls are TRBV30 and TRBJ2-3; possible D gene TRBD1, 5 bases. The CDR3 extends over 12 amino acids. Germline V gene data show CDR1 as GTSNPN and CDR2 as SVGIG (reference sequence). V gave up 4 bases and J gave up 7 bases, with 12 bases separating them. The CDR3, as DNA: TGTGCCTGGACCAAAGGGGTCAATACGCAGTATTTT. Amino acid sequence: CAWTKGVNTQYF.

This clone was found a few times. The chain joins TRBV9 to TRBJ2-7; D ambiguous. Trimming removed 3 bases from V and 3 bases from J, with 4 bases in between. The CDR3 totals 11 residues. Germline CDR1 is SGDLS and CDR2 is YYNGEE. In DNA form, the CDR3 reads TGTGCCAGCAGCGCCCGCTACGAGCAGTACTTC. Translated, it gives CASSARYEQYF.

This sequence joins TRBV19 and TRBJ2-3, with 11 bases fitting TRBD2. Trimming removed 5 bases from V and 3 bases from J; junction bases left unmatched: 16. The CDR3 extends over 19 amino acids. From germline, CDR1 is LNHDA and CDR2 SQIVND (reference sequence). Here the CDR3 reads CASSSRGGTSGYITDTQYF. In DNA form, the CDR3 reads TGTGCCAGTAGTTCCAGGGGGGGGACTAGCGGATATATTACAGATACGCAGTATTTT.

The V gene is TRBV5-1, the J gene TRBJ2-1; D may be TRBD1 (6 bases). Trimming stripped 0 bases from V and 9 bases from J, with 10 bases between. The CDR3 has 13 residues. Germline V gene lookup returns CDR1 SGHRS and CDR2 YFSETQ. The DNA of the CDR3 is TGCGCCAGCAGCTTGGCCGTGGGGGCTGAGCAGTTCTTC. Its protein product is CASSLAVGAEQFF. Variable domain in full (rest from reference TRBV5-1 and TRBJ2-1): KAGVTQTPRYLIKTRGQQVTLSCSPISGHRSVSWYQQTPGQGLQFLFEYFSETQRNKGNFPGRFSGRQFSNSRSEMNVSTLELGDSALYLCASSLAVGAEQFFGPGTRLTVL.

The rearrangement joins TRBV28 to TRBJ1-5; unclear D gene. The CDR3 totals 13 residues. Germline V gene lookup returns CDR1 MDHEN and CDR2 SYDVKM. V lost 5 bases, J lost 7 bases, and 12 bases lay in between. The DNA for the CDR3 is TGTGCCAGCAGTCCCCGCAGGAACCAGCCCCAGCATTTT. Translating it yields CASSPRRNQPQHF.